This TCR beta chain comes out of a study of T cell responses to AZD1222 COVID-19 vaccine. Study-wide background: Second-dose groups at about 4 or about 12 weeks were pooled.

Sequenced by immunoSEQ multiplex PCR; TCRdb stores in-frame clones only, minus some. The table lists about 130,000 clones, about 94% of them singletons. The study, taken as a whole, reports: Across spike, vaccine-associated CD4 TCRs were found, dominant at 160-218 and 743-854. Scientists sampled the repertoires only once the peak T cell response had passed. Elevations in Spike-specific TCR breadth and depth followed administration of two AZD1222 doses.

About this clone itself: As yet, its antigen is unknown.

This specimen was peripheral blood, taken on day 0 of AZD1222 vaccination. The sequence was obtained from an adult in good health.

The CDR3 is CASSERGRGVEQFF. CDR3 coding DNA: TGTGCCAGCAGCGAACGCGGGAGAGGAGTTGAGCAGTTCTTC. The chain has TRBV9 and TRBJ2-1; 7 bases match TRBD2. CDR3 size: 14 residues. Per germline, CDR1 SGDLS and CDR2 YYNGEE. The V segment lost 3 bases and the J segment 9 bases; nucleotides outside the gene matches: 9. Together with reference TRBV9 and TRBJ2-1, the CDR3 gives the full variable domain: DSGVTQTPKHLITATGQRVTLRCSPRSGDLSVYWYQQSLDQGLQFLIQYYNGEERAKGNILERFSAQQFPDLHSELNLSSLELGDSALYFCASSERGRGVEQFFGPGTRLTVL.